This T cell receptor beta chain appears in the sequencing data of a study of response to subunit inactivated influenza vaccine. General study points: Only a handful of new T cells, the authors suggested, are recruited with each seasonal influenza vaccination.

In this sample, this clonotype turned up a few times. Its antigen remains unknown. The CDR3 is 15 amino acids. Germline CDR1 is DFQATT and CDR2 is SNEGSKA (reference sequence). Trimming removed 3 bases from V and 5 bases from J, with 19 bases in between. TCRdb re-called the RT-PCR reads through MiXCR, storing one row per CDR3 protein. The sample yields about 500,000 distinct CDR3 sequences, 15% to 20% seen once. The receptor was derived from a man between 50 and 69 years old who received an inactivated influenza vaccine. This chain connects TRBV20-1 to TRBJ2-5; tentative D call: TRBD2 (6 bases). The material was CD4+ T cells sorted from PBMCs, obtained around 2 years after vaccination. The CDR3 is CSARDYRDNVETQYF. DNA for the CDR3: TGCAGTGCTAGGGACTACCGGGATAATGTGGAGACCCAGTACTTC.